This T cell receptor beta chain appears in the sequencing data of a study of cytomegalovirus exposure and HLA in healthy donors. Regarding the study as a whole: A list of 150 or so TCR beta chains associated with cytomegalovirus was given. Some V segments, TRBV6-2 and TRBV6-3 among them, were indistinguishable and were therefore excluded. One variant, a missense change in DCLRE1C, was linked in a later analysis to TCR beta V- and J-gene trimming. Per a later analysis, roughly 17,000 TCR beta sequences showed association with HLA alleles at 0.05 false discovery rate.

With 60 Vbeta and 13 Jbeta primers, the PCR was carried out. The repertoire was sequenced with immunoSEQ multiplex PCR; TCRdb's copy has only in-frame clones and lacks some. The sample lists 140,000 or so clones; around four fifths were seen once. Of note for this clone: The antigen remains undetermined.

The V gene's germline CDR1 is MRHNA and CDR2 SNTAGT. V was clipped by 7 bases and J by 8 bases; unmatched bases: 15. The CDR3 length is 17 residues. The clonotype originates from a female donor in good health and CMV-seronegative. Sample: PBMCs. V usage is TRBV6-4 and J usage is TRBJ2-1; 12 nucleotides align to TRBD2. The CDR3 reads CASKRLAGGPLGDEQFF. CDR3 sequence (DNA): TGTGCCAGCAAGAGGCTAGCGGGAGGGCCGTTGGGGGATGAGCAGTTCTTC.